Listed below are T cell receptor beta chains from one sample, sequenced in a study of blood T cell repertoires in COVID-19. Profiled with immunoSEQ multiplex PCR; TCRdb holds only in-frame clones, not every one. This repertoire shows about 400,000 clones, about 90% found once; its top ten account for about 1.7%. The sample was PBMCs or T cells enriched from blood (not recorded which). The origin of the receptors is a woman in her thirties who had recovered from COVID-19. The CDR3 runs from the conserved cysteine through the conserved F or W. The order of the fields is clone size, V gene, D gene, J gene, CDR3 DNA, CDR3 protein. The D gene is left open where the match is weak. Not every row has a clone size; where given, it reads once, few, many or a size class.

size: NA
V: TRBV18
D: TRBD1
J: TRBJ1-2
DNA: TGTGCCAGCTCACCCGGGGACAGCAACTATGGCTACACCTTC
CDR3: CASSPGDSNYGYTF

size: NA
V: TRBV25-1
D: NA
J: TRBJ1-2
DNA: TGTGCCAGCAGTGGGGCAGGGTATGGCTACACCTTC
CDR3: CASSGAGYGYTF

size: NA
V: TRBV28
D: NA
J: TRBJ1-1
DNA: TGTGCCAGCAGAACAGGATACACTGAAGCTTTCTTT
CDR3: CASRTGYTEAFF

size: NA
V: TRBV19
D: TRBD1
J: TRBJ2-7
DNA: TGTGCCAGTAGTATGAACAGGGGGTACGAGCAGTACTTC
CDR3: CASSMNRGYEQYF

size: NA
V: TRBV19
D: NA
J: TRBJ2-7
DNA: TGTGCCACAGAAGGGGGGGCCTACGAGCAGTACTTC
CDR3: CATEGGAYEQYF

size: NA
V: TRBV19
D: TRBD1
J: TRBJ1-2
DNA: TGTGCCAGTAGTGCCGGACAGGGGGCCTTCGGGGGCTACACCTTC
CDR3: CASSAGQGAFGGYTF

size: few
V: TRBV7-9
D: TRBD2
J: TRBJ2-7
DNA: TGTGCCAGCAGCGCAACTGGCGGGAGTAGGGGCGAGCAGTACTTC
CDR3: CASSATGGSRGEQYF

size: once
V: TRBV28
D: TRBD2
J: TRBJ2-7
DNA: TGTGCCAGCAGTCCCCCGACTAGCGGGTTCTCCTACGAGCAGTACTTC
CDR3: CASSPPTSGFSYEQYF

size: once
V: TRBV15
D: TRBD1
J: TRBJ1-2
DNA: TGTGCCACCAGCAGGGACAGGGATGGCTACACCTTC
CDR3: CATSRDRDGYTF

size: NA
V: TRBV11-2
D: NA
J: TRBJ1-6
DNA: TGTGCCAGCAGCCCAGAGGTTCTGAGTTCACCCCTCCACTTT
CDR3: CASSPEVLSSPLHF

size: NA
V: TRBV28
D: TRBD2
J: TRBJ2-1
DNA: TGTGCCAGCAGTTTCAACTCCGGGACTAGCGGTGAGCAGTTCTTC
CDR3: CASSFNSGTSGEQFF

size: NA
V: TRBV7-2
D: TRBD2
J: TRBJ2-3
DNA: TGTGCCAGCAGCGCATCTAGCGGGGTGGGCACAGATACGCAGTATTTT
CDR3: CASSASSGVGTDTQYF

size: NA
V: TRBV18
D: NA
J: TRBJ2-3
DNA: TGTGCCAGCTCACCACTGCCCCGGGGAATTCCCACAGATACGCAGTATTTT
CDR3: CASSPLPRGIPTDTQYF

size: NA
V: TRBV5-1
D: NA
J: TRBJ2-3
DNA: TGCGCCAGCAGCTTGGTGGTGGCAGGCTCAGATACGCAGTATTTT
CDR3: CASSLVVAGSDTQYF

size: NA
V: TRBV6-1
D: TRBD1
J: TRBJ2-7
DNA: TGTGCCAGCAGTGACTATGGAGCAGGGGGCTACGACGAGCAGTACTTC
CDR3: CASSDYGAGGYDEQYF

size: NA
V: TRBV7-6
D: TRBD2
J: TRBJ2-3
DNA: TGTGCCAGCAGCTTTCTAGCGGGGGGCACAGATACGCAGTATTTT
CDR3: CASSFLAGGTDTQYF

size: NA
V: TRBV11-2
D: NA
J: TRBJ1-5
DNA: TGTGCCAGCAGCTTAGAGGGGGCCAGCAATCAGCCCCAGCATTTT
CDR3: CASSLEGASNQPQHF

size: NA
V: TRBV7-9
D: TRBD1
J: TRBJ2-7
DNA: TGTGCCAGCAGCCGCCGGACAGGGGGATCCTACGAGCAGTACTTC
CDR3: CASSRRTGGSYEQYF

size: NA
V: TRBV30
D: TRBD1
J: TRBJ1-1
DNA: TGTGGACAGGGGGTCGGTGGTGAAGCTTTCTTT
CDR3: CGQGVGGEAFF

size: NA
V: TRBV20-1
D: NA
J: TRBJ2-7
DNA: TGCAGTGCTAGTCTCGGGTACTCCTACGAGCAGTACTTC
CDR3: CSASLGYSYEQYF

size: NA
V: TRBV12-5
D: TRBD1
J: TRBJ1-1
DNA: TGTGCTAGTGGCCCGAGGTACCGGCAGGGGGTCACTGAAGCTTTCTTT
CDR3: CASGPRYRQGVTEAFF

size: NA
V: TRBV30
D: NA
J: TRBJ2-7
DNA: TGTGCCTGGAGAGTTGACTATTCCTACGAGCAGTACTTC
CDR3: CAWRVDYSYEQYF

size: NA
V: TRBV19
D: TRBD2
J: TRBJ2-2
DNA: TGTGCCAGTAGTATAGGGGGCGGGAGGACGAACACCGGGGAGCTGTTTTTT
CDR3: CASSIGGGRTNTGELFF

size: NA
V: TRBV30
D: NA
J: TRBJ1-2
DNA: TGTGCCGGACAAACGGAGGCGGGGTATGGCTACACCTTC
CDR3: CAGQTEAGYGYTF

size: NA
V: TRBV12-2
D: NA
J: TRBJ2-7
DNA: TGTGCAAGTCGCTTAGCGTTCCAGGGAGGAAGCTACGAGCAGTACTTC
CDR3: CASRLAFQGGSYEQYF

size: NA
V: TRBV6-5
D: TRBD1
J: TRBJ1-3
DNA: TGTGCCAGCAGTTACTCCGACAGGGCTGGAAACACCATATATTTT
CDR3: CASSYSDRAGNTIYF

size: NA
V: TRBV12-5
D: TRBD1
J: TRBJ1-1
DNA: TGTGCTAGTGGAGAGGGACAGCCGAACACTGAAGCTTTCTTT
CDR3: CASGEGQPNTEAFF

size: NA
V: TRBV5-1
D: TRBD2
J: TRBJ2-7
DNA: TGCGCCAGCAGCTCGGGGACTAACTCCTACGAGCAGTACTTC
CDR3: CASSSGTNSYEQYF

size: NA
V: TRBV25-1
D: TRBD1
J: TRBJ2-3
DNA: TGTGCCAGCAGTCGTGGAGACAGGGACACAGATACGCAGTATTTT
CDR3: CASSRGDRDTDTQYF

size: few
V: TRBV7-8
D: TRBD1
J: TRBJ1-6
DNA: TGTGCCAGCAGCTTAATCGGGTGGGACAGGAATAATGATTCACCCCTCCACTTT
CDR3: CASSLIGWDRNNDSPLHF

size: NA
V: TRBV14
D: NA
J: TRBJ1-3
DNA: TGTGCCAGCAGCCAAGATCCACCGCCAACTGCTGGAAACACCATATATTTT
CDR3: CASSQDPPPTAGNTIYF

size: NA
V: TRBV29-1
D: TRBD2
J: TRBJ2-1
DNA: TGCAGCGTCGGAATTGCTAGCGGGATGGGTTATGAGCAGTTCTTC
CDR3: CSVGIASGMGYEQFF

size: NA
V: TRBV3-1/TRBV3-2
D: NA
J: TRBJ2-1
DNA: TGTGCCAGCAGCCAAGTGCGGACTCCGAACAATGAGCAGTTCTTC
CDR3: CASSQVRTPNNEQFF

size: NA
V: TRBV7-9
D: TRBD1
J: TRBJ2-7
DNA: TGTGCCAGCAGCTTCAGACAGGGCTACTACGAGCAGTACTTC
CDR3: CASSFRQGYYEQYF

size: once
V: TRBV28
D: TRBD1
J: TRBJ1-2
DNA: TGTGCCAGCAATTTTGGACAGGGGGTTTTTGGCTACACCTTC
CDR3: CASNFGQGVFGYTF

size: once
V: TRBV11-2
D: NA
J: TRBJ1-2
DNA: TGTGCCAGCAGCTTAGATCCCCGGGTGAGCTATGGCTACACCTTC
CDR3: CASSLDPRVSYGYTF

size: NA
V: TRBV30
D: NA
J: TRBJ1-1
DNA: TGTGCCTGGACCCTTCCCCAATCGGACACTGAAGCTTTCTTT
CDR3: CAWTLPQSDTEAFF

size: NA
V: TRBV11-3
D: TRBD2
J: TRBJ2-1
DNA: TGTGCCAGCAGCCTAGTCCTAGCGGCCTACAATGAGCAGTTCTTC
CDR3: CASSLVLAAYNEQFF

size: once
V: TRBV2
D: NA
J: TRBJ2-1
DNA: TGTGCCAGCATCGGGGAAGCCTCTCAGTTCTTC
CDR3: CASIGEASQFF

size: NA
V: TRBV12-1
D: NA
J: TRBJ2-7
DNA: TGTGCCAGCAGCGCCGGGACTAGCGGGAGTGTCTACGAGCAGTACTTC
CDR3: CASSAGTSGSVYEQYF

size: NA
V: TRBV28
D: TRBD1
J: TRBJ1-3
DNA: TGTGCCACCGTTGGACAGGGGGGAAACACCATATATTTT
CDR3: CATVGQGGNTIYF

size: NA
V: TRBV9
D: NA
J: TRBJ2-4
DNA: TGTGCCAGCAGCGCGGGGGAAGCCAAAAACATTCAGTACTTC
CDR3: CASSAGEAKNIQYF

size: once
V: TRBV6-2/TRBV6-3
D: TRBD1
J: TRBJ2-2
DNA: TGTGCCAGCAGCGTTCTCGGGACAGGGACCCCCGGGGAGCTGTTTTTT
CDR3: CASSVLGTGTPGELFF

size: once
V: TRBV5-6
D: TRBD1
J: TRBJ2-7
DNA: TGTGCCAGCAGCTTGGTCGGGACAGGGGACTACGAGCAGTACTTC
CDR3: CASSLVGTGDYEQYF

size: NA
V: TRBV6-2/TRBV6-3
D: TRBD1
J: TRBJ2-7
DNA: TGTGCCAGCAGTCGATACGAGGGACAGGGTTCGGGCGAGCAGTACTTC
CDR3: CASSRYEGQGSGEQYF

size: NA
V: TRBV19
D: NA
J: TRBJ1-1
DNA: TGTGCCAGTAGTATAGGCAGGGTGTCCGCTGAAGCTTTCTTT
CDR3: CASSIGRVSAEAFF

size: NA
V: TRBV28
D: NA
J: TRBJ1-1
DNA: TGTGCCAGCAGCTTCCAGGGAAGGAACACTGAAGCTTTCTTT
CDR3: CASSFQGRNTEAFF

size: NA
V: TRBV30
D: TRBD1
J: TRBJ1-4
DNA: TGTGCCTGGAGCGCCGGGACAGGCACAACTAATGAAAAACTGTTTTTT
CDR3: CAWSAGTGTTNEKLFF

size: NA
V: TRBV19
D: TRBD1
J: TRBJ1-2
DNA: TGTGCCAGTTCGGACAGGGGAACCGGCTACACCTTC
CDR3: CASSDRGTGYTF

size: NA
V: TRBV3-1/TRBV3-2
D: NA
J: TRBJ1-1
DNA: TGTGCCAGCAGCCAAGTCTTGGGGAGGCGCACTGAAGCTTTCTTT
CDR3: CASSQVLGRRTEAFF

size: few
V: TRBV10-2
D: TRBD1
J: TRBJ2-2
DNA: TGCGCCAGCAGGGCGGGACAGGCGTTCGGGGAGCTGTTTTTT
CDR3: CASRAGQAFGELFF

size: NA
V: TRBV5-4
D: TRBD1
J: TRBJ2-7
DNA: TGTGCCAGCAGCCCCTGGGACAGATTCTACGAGCAGTACTTC
CDR3: CASSPWDRFYEQYF

size: NA
V: TRBV4-1
D: TRBD2
J: TRBJ2-1
DNA: TGCGCCAGCAGCCGCTTAGCGGGGGGGCCGGGGAATGAGCAGTTCTTC
CDR3: CASSRLAGGPGNEQFF

size: NA
V: TRBV28
D: NA
J: TRBJ1-2
DNA: TGTGCCAGCAGTTTTGCAGGGGACTATGGCTACACCTTC
CDR3: CASSFAGDYGYTF

size: NA
V: TRBV19
D: NA
J: TRBJ1-6
DNA: TGTGCCAGTAAACGCAGGGAGGATTCACCCCTCCACTTT
CDR3: CASKRREDSPLHF